The clone carrying this T cell receptor beta chain showed up just a few times. What it binds is unknown. In making TCR beta libraries, quantitative 5'-RACE with molecular barcodes was used. Via MiXCR, TCRdb re-called the 5' RACE reads, giving one row per CDR3 protein. This table holds under 850,000 distinct CDR3 sequences, 15% to 20% found once. The data are from a study of CD8 T cells in ankylosing spondylitis. General study points: Seemingly characteristic of ankylosing spondylitis blood was a TCR beta motif consisting of about 8 highly homologous variants.

V was pared by 7 bases and J by 4 bases, with 14 bases between. The CDR3 extends over 14 amino acids. V is TRBV12-3 or TRBV12-4 and J is TRBJ2-1; D not resolved. This receptor was identified in a male donor with ankylosing spondylitis. Sequenced: blood, either unsorted or a sorted T cell fraction (not recorded which). The CDR3 is CASKPGPAYNEQFF. Here the CDR3 DNA reads TGTGCCAGCAAACCGGGTCCCGCTTACAATGAGCAGTTCTTC.